This is a list of T cell receptor beta chains from one sample in a study of blood T cell repertoires in COVID-19. Sequencing used immunoSEQ multiplex PCR; TCRdb keeps in-frame clones, though not all of them. The repertoire consists of 150,000 or so clones, with roughly 87% occurring once and the leading ten covering approximately 4.3%. The sample was PBMCs or T cells enriched from blood (not recorded which). Receptors originate from a woman between 40 and 50 years old who had been exposed to COVID-19. The CDR3 runs from the conserved cysteine through the conserved F or W. D genes are given only for firm matches. Clone size is given for some rows only: seen once, a few or many times, or a class if the clone is expanded.

CDR3 protein,CDR3 DNA,J gene,clone size,D gene,V gene
CASSPLGQGETQYF,TGTGCCAGCTCACCATTAGGACAGGGTGAGACCCAGTACTTC,TRBJ2-5,NA,TRBD1,TRBV18
CASSYNAGPNTEAFF,TGTGCCAGCAGTTATAACGCAGGGCCGAACACTGAAGCTTTCTTT,TRBJ1-1,NA,NA,TRBV6-5
CASSFRGWGGANVLTF,TGTGCCAGCAGCTTCAGGGGGTGGGGTGGGGCCAACGTCCTGACTTTC,TRBJ2-6,NA,TRBD1,TRBV7-8
CASSYYSTDTQYF,TGTGCCAGCAGCTACTACAGCACAGATACGCAGTATTTT,TRBJ2-3,NA,NA,TRBV7-8
CASSLPQNSGNTIYF,TGCGCCAGCAGCTTGCCTCAGAACTCTGGAAACACCATATATTTT,TRBJ1-3,NA,NA,TRBV5-1
CASTGSNQPQHF,TGTGCCAGCACGGGTAGCAATCAGCCCCAGCATTTT,TRBJ1-5,NA,NA,TRBV6-5
CSVDGQPNTEAFF,TGCAGCGTTGACGGACAGCCGAACACTGAAGCTTTCTTT,TRBJ1-1,NA,NA,TRBV29-1
CASSEDRGLTYSNQPQHF,TGCGCCAGCAGTGAAGACAGGGGGCTTACCTATAGCAATCAGCCCCAGCATTTT,TRBJ1-5,few,TRBD1,TRBV10-1
CASSGLAGAEETQYF,TGTGCCAGCTCGGGACTAGCGGGAGCAGAAGAGACCCAGTACTTC,TRBJ2-5,NA,TRBD2,TRBV28
CAGGARYEQYF,TGTGCGGGGGGGGCGCGTTACGAGCAGTACTTC,TRBJ2-7,NA,NA,TRBV28
CASSLVTEEDYGYTF,TGTGCCAGCAGCTTAGTCACGGAGGAGGACTATGGCTACACCTTC,TRBJ1-2,few,NA,TRBV5-6
CASSSRWNEQFF,TGTGCCAGCAGCTCCCGGTGGAATGAGCAGTTCTTC,TRBJ2-1,NA,NA,TRBV9
CASSSSDIEAFF,TGTGCCAGCTCATCTTCGGACATTGAAGCTTTCTTT,TRBJ1-1,NA,NA,TRBV18
CASSSGGEKLFF,TGTGCCAGCAGTTCTGGCGGAGAAAAACTGTTTTTT,TRBJ1-4,once,NA,TRBV6-5
CATSDRLAGGYQFF,TGTGCCACCAGTGACCGACTAGCGGGAGGGTATCAGTTCTTC,TRBJ2-1,NA,TRBD2,TRBV24-1
CASSLQTGNSYEQYF,TGTGCCAGCAGCTTGCAGACAGGGAACAGCTACGAGCAGTACTTC,TRBJ2-7,once,TRBD1,TRBV7-8
CASSQDPCGAFF,TGCGCCAGCAGTCAGGATCCCTGCGGTGCTTTCTTT,TRBJ1-1,NA,NA,TRBV23-1
CASSPGDRGGDTQYF,TGTGCCAGCAGCCCTGGGGACAGGGGAGGAGATACGCAGTATTTT,TRBJ2-3,NA,TRBD1,TRBV5-8
CASRRKGGPHEKLFF,TGTGCCAGCAGGCGGAAAGGCGGGCCTCATGAAAAACTGTTTTTT,TRBJ1-4,once,NA,TRBV27
CASTSGTANNYGYTF,TGTGCCAGTACCTCCGGGACAGCCAATAACTATGGCTACACCTTC,TRBJ1-2,NA,TRBD1,TRBV19
CASSQVLSSYEQYF,TGCGCCAGCAGCCAAGTACTGAGCTCCTACGAGCAGTACTTC,TRBJ2-7,NA,NA,TRBV4-1
CASSQEVAGGPVANEQYF,TGTGCCAGCAGCCAAGAAGTGGCGGGGGGGCCGGTGGCTAACGAGCAGTACTTC,TRBJ2-7,NA,TRBD2,TRBV4-2
CASSQGGQWARGTQYF,TGCGCCAGCAGCCAAGGGGGACAGTGGGCGAGAGGTACGCAGTATTTT,TRBJ2-3,once,TRBD1,TRBV4-1
CASRTSGSVTGELFF,TGCGCCAGCAGAACTAGCGGGAGTGTCACCGGGGAGCTGTTTTTT,TRBJ2-2,NA,TRBD2,TRBV5-1
CASSTPPGVPYEQYF,TGTGCCAGTAGTACCCCCCCGGGGGTCCCCTACGAGCAGTACTTC,TRBJ2-7,NA,NA,TRBV19
CASSARGLLSTDTQYF,TGTGCCAGCAGTGCCCGGGGACTTCTGAGCACAGATACGCAGTATTTT,TRBJ2-3,once,NA,TRBV2
CASRAWGQGAIGGNTIYF,TGTGCCAGTAGGGCCTGGGGACAGGGGGCAATTGGAGGAAACACCATATATTTT,TRBJ1-3,few,TRBD1,TRBV19
CASRPRGETYEQYF,TGTGCCAGCAGGCCCCGCGGTGAGACCTACGAGCAGTACTTC,TRBJ2-7,NA,NA,TRBV6-5
CASSIDRGYGTQYF,TGTGCCAGTAGTATTGACAGGGGCTACGGGACCCAGTACTTC,TRBJ2-5,NA,TRBD1,TRBV19
CASSPDRGNSPLHF,TGTGCCAGCTCACCGGACAGGGGAAATTCACCCCTCCACTTT,TRBJ1-6,NA,TRBD1,TRBV18
CASSLPGQGAYEQYF,TGTGCCAGCAGCTTGCCGGGACAGGGTGCCTACGAGCAGTACTTC,TRBJ2-7,NA,TRBD1,TRBV5-4
CASSVGRGNYNEQFF,TGTGCCAGCAGCGTAGGTCGAGGAAACTACAATGAGCAGTTCTTC,TRBJ2-1,NA,NA,TRBV9
CASSIPDRAYEQYF,TGTGCCAGCAGTATTCCCGACAGGGCCTACGAGCAGTACTTC,TRBJ2-7,NA,TRBD1,TRBV6-2/TRBV6-3
CASSVEAGAAGLSQYF,TGTGCCAGCAGCGTAGAAGCGGGGGCCGCCGGACTGTCCCAGTACTTC,TRBJ2-5,NA,TRBD2,TRBV9
CASSLDTGVVWLTQYF,TGTGCCAGCAGCTTAGATACAGGGGTGGTCTGGTTGACCCAGTACTTC,TRBJ2-5,NA,TRBD1,TRBV11-2
CASSVSSGEQYF,TGTGCCAGCAGCGTATCCAGTGGCGAGCAGTACTTC,TRBJ2-7,NA,NA,TRBV9
CASSSNRGNSNQPQHF,TGTGCCAGCAGCTCAAACAGGGGTAATAGCAATCAGCCCCAGCATTTT,TRBJ1-5,NA,TRBD1,TRBV7-9
CASSSIGGINTEAFF,TGTGCCAGCAGCTCCATCGGGGGGATAAACACTGAAGCTTTCTTT,TRBJ1-1,NA,NA,TRBV5-6
CASSQDLGQGNSPLHF,TGCGCCAGCAGCCAAGATCTAGGACAGGGTAATTCACCCCTCCACTTT,TRBJ1-6,NA,TRBD1,TRBV4-3
CASSLGQGGTGELFF,TGTGCCAGCAGCTTAGGGCAGGGAGGGACCGGGGAGCTGTTTTTT,TRBJ2-2,NA,TRBD2,TRBV5-4
CASSYTGTGGNYGYTF,TGTGCCAGCAGTTACACTGGGACAGGGGGCAACTATGGCTACACCTTC,TRBJ1-2,NA,TRBD1,TRBV6-5
CASSPRVGYTF,TGTGCCAGCAGTCCCCGCGTAGGCTACACCTTC,TRBJ1-2,NA,NA,TRBV6-5